This TCR beta chain emerged from a study of blood T cell repertoires in COVID-19. The CDR3 is made up of 15 amino acids. The V end lost 1 base, the J end lost 3 bases, and 13 bases lay between the germline ends. Germline V gives CDR1 SGHRS, CDR2 YFSETQ. The data were produced by immunoSEQ multiplex PCR, yet TCRdb's version contains in-frame clones alone and is incomplete. The table shows over 150,000 clones, with roughly 87% occurring only once. This TCR was recovered from a woman between 25 and 40 years old who had recovered from COVID-19. The chain has TRBV5-1 and TRBJ1-2; possibly TRBD1 for D (6 bases). The sequencing input was PBMCs or T cells enriched from blood (not recorded which). CDR3: CASSLSPGGDYGYTF. The CDR3 region has the DNA TGCGCCAGCAGCTTGAGTCCTGGGGGCGACTATGGCTACACCTTC.